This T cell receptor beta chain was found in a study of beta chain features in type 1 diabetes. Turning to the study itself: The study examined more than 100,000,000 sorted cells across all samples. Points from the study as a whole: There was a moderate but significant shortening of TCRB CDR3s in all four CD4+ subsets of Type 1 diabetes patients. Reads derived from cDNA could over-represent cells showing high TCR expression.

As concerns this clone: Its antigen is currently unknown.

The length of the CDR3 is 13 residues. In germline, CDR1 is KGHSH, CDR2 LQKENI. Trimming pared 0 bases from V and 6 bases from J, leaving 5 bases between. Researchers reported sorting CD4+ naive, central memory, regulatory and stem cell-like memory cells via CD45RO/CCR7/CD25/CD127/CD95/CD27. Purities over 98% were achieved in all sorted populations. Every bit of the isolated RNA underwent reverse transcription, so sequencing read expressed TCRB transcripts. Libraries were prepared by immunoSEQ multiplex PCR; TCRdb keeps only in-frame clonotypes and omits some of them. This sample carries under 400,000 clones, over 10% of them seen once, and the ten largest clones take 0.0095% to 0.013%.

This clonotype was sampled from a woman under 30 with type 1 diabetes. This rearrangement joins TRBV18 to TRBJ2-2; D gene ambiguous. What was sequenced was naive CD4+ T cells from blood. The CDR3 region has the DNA TGTGCCAGCTCACCACCACGGTCCGGGGAGCTGTTTTTT. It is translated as CASSPPRSGELFF.